This T cell receptor (beta chain) was captured by sequencing in a study of molecular identifiers for immune sequencing clone quantification. CDR1 and CDR2 (germline): MNHNS, SASEGT. The CDR3 extends over 14 amino acids. The V and J ends lost 5 bases and 6 bases, in that order; junction bases with no gene match: 8. TCRdb reanalysed the PCR reads using MiXCR and keeps one entry per CDR3 protein. The data hold about 510,000 distinct CDR3 sequences, with around 25% observed a single time. This clonotype was recorded at least ten times. No antigen is known for it. Study observations and caveats: Clone sizes could be underestimated for highly expanded clones when identical TCR molecules share a barcode. Clones of above 20 RNA copies carried over 98% of effector molecules; in naive cells they carried under 1%.

The genes are TRBV6-1 and TRBJ2-7, with 9 bases lining up with TRBD1. The material sequenced was naive CD8+ T cells from blood, with Jurkat cell RNA spiked in. The subset here: FACS-sorted CD8+CD4-CCR7+CD45RA+ naive T cells. The source of this sequence is a human donor in good health. Some libraries in this study had Jurkat cell RNA spiked in. Here the CDR3 DNA reads TGTGCCAGCAGTAACCGGGACAGGGAGGGCGAGCAGTACTTC. It translates to CASSNRDREGEQYF.